The next 14 T cell receptor beta chains were all read from a single sample in a study of T cell responses to AZD1222 COVID-19 vaccine. The data were produced by immunoSEQ multiplex PCR, yet TCRdb's version contains in-frame clones alone and is incomplete. This repertoire shows about 70,000 clones, roughly 84% found once; its top ten account for approximately 9.8%. The sample was peripheral blood, taken on day 0 of AZD1222 vaccination. These receptors were obtained from an adult in good health.

The DNA for the CDR3 is TGTGCCAGCAGTTTGGCAGGGAGCAATCAGCCCCAGCATTTT. As protein: CASSLAGSNQPQHF. This chain links TRBV28 with TRBJ1-5, with D perhaps matching TRBD1 (5 bases). This CDR3 has 14 amino acids. Germline-derived CDR1 and CDR2 are MDHEN and SYDVKM. Trimming removed 3 bases at V and 1 base at J, with 7 bases between.

As for this clone: Other nucleotide sequences from this sample produce the same CDR3. This chain uses TRBV11-2 with TRBJ2-7; no firm D call. V lost 5 bases and J lost 3, with 5 bases in between. The CDR3 runs to 11 residues. Germline loops: CDR1 SGHAT, CDR2 FQNNGV. The CDR3 protein is CASSLYYEQYF. Written as DNA, the CDR3 is TGTGCCAGCAGCCTTTACTACGAGCAGTACTTC.

The chain couples TRBV15 to TRBJ2-1; perhaps TRBD2 as D (6 bases). The germline V and J ends were trimmed by 2 bases and 10 bases, with 15 bases remaining between them. Germline V gives CDR1 LNHNV, CDR2 YYDKDF (reference sequence). This CDR3 contains 14 residues. CDR3 coding DNA: TGTGCCACCAGCAGAACACGGGATCGGGGGGAGCAGTTCTTC. Amino acids: CATSRTRDRGEQFF.

The count of this clone is one. The chain combines TRBV4-1 with TRBJ2-1, with TRBD2 as a possible D gene (5 bases). V was shortened by 2 bases and J by 2 bases, with 10 bases between the two germline ends. The CDR3 extends over 15 amino acids. Germline V gives CDR1 MGHRA, CDR2 YSYEKL. CDR3 bases: TGCGCCAGCAGCCAACGGACTGGCACCTACAATGAGCAGTTCTTC. Translating it yields CASSQRTGTYNEQFF.

The chain carries TRBV18 and TRBJ1-3; D is uncertain. The germline V gene encodes CDR1 KGHSH and CDR2 LQKENI. Trimming left V 3 bases short and J 0 bases short, with 6 bases between. The CDR3 is 14 residues long. CDR3 protein: CASSPGISGNTIYF. CDR3 nucleotide sequence: TGTGCCAGCTCACCGGGCATCTCTGGAAACACCATATATTTT.

CDR3 nucleotides: TGTGCCTGGAGTGTAGCGGGGGAGCTGTTTTTT. Translating gives CAWSVAGELFF. This chain joins TRBV30 and TRBJ2-2; D unclear. Looked up from germline, CDR1 is GTSNPN and CDR2 is SVGIG (reference sequence). This CDR3 contains 11 residues. V lost 0 bases and J lost 8, with 4 bases in between. Based on the CDR3 plus reference TRBV30 and TRBJ2-2, the full variable domain is SQTIHQWPATLVQPVGSPLSLECTVEGTSNPNLYWYRQAAGRGLQLLFYSVGIGQISSEVPQNLSASRPQDRQFILSSKKLLLSDSGFYLCAWSVAGELFFGEGSRLTVL.

The V and J genes are TRBV7-9 and TRBJ1-2; D is uncertain. CDR1 and CDR2 (germline): SEHNR, FQNEAQ (reference sequence). V lost 2 bases, J lost 1 base, and 11 bases lay in between. The CDR3 is made up of 15 amino acids. Here the CDR3 DNA reads TGTGCCAGCAGCTTATCTACAGACTTTAACTATGGCTACACCTTC. Its translation: CASSLSTDFNYGYTF. The entire variable domain, with the rest obtained from reference TRBV7-9 and TRBJ1-2, is as follows: DTGVSQNPRHKITKRGQNVTFRCDPISEHNRLYWYRQTLGQGPEFLTYFQNEAQLEKSRLLSDRFSAERPKGSFSTLEIQRTEQGDSAMYLCASSLSTDFNYGYTFGSGTRLTVV.

The chain joins TRBV5-8 to TRBJ1-3; possibly TRBD1 for D (5 bases). The CDR3 is made up of 14 amino acids. The V end lost 3 bases, the J end lost 4 bases, and 11 bases lay between the germline ends. Germline CDR1 and CDR2: SGHTS and YDEGEE. CDR3 DNA: TGTGCCAGCAGCTACAGGACGGAAGGAAACACCATATATTTT. Translated, it gives CASSYRTEGNTIYF. Drawing the rest from reference TRBV5-8 and TRBJ1-3, the complete variable domain is EAGVTQSPTHLIKTRGQQATLRCSPISGHTSVYWYQQALGLGLQFLLWYDEGEERNRGNFPPRFSGRQFPNYSSELNVNALELEDSALYLCASSYRTEGNTIYFGEGSWLTVV.

This sequence joins TRBV9 and TRBJ1-6; the D is unclear. V was shortened by 7 bases and J by 6 bases, with 8 bases between the two germline ends. Per germline, CDR1 SGDLS and CDR2 YYNGEE. This CDR3 spans 12 amino acids. The CDR3 region is CASGRPNSPLHF. The CDR3 coding sequence is TGTGCCAGCGGCCGGCCTAATTCACCCCTCCACTTT.

J is TRBJ2-7 and V is TRBV10-3, with 7 nucleotides matching TRBD1. V dropped 0 bases and J dropped 3; count of bases not matched to a gene: 17. The CDR3 sequence is 19 residues long. Germline loops: CDR1 ENHRY, CDR2 SYGVKD. CDR3 DNA sequence: TGTGCCATCAGTGAGTCTATCCCACTCGGGCAGGGGGTGAACTACGAGCAGTACTTC. Amino acids: CAISESIPLGQGVNYEQYF.

The chain is built from TRBV5-8 and TRBJ1-1, with D hard to call. Looked up from germline, CDR1 is SGHTS and CDR2 is YDEGEE. V lost 1 base, J lost 8 bases, and 9 bases lay in between. There are 12 residues in the CDR3. DNA for the CDR3: TGTGCCAGCAGCTTGTTAGGCAGGGAAGCTTTCTTT. Protein sequence: CASSLLGREAFF.

The V and J genes are TRBV5-4 and TRBJ2-7, with D possibly being TRBD1 (6 bases). V shed 3 bases and J shed 0 bases, with 10 bases lying between them. Germline V gives CDR1 SGHNT, CDR2 YYREEE (reference sequence). The CDR3 spans 14 residues. CDR3 protein: CASSSRDNSYEQYF. DNA for the CDR3: TGTGCCAGCAGCTCACGGGACAACTCCTACGAGCAGTACTTC.

V usage is TRBV5-1 and J usage is TRBJ2-1; 7 bases align to TRBD2. Germline V gene lookup returns CDR1 SGHRS and CDR2 YFSETQ. The trim removed 5 bases at V and 8 bases at J, leaving 4 bases unmatched. The length of the CDR3 is 12 residues. DNA of the CDR3: TGCGCCAGCAGAGAAGGGAGGGATGAGCAGTTCTTC. This sequence encodes CASREGRDEQFF.

V and J are TRBV5-6 and TRBJ1-2; D not resolved. Germline CDR1 SGHDT, CDR2 YYEEEE. The germline V and J ends were trimmed by 2 bases and 4 bases, with 12 bases remaining between them. This CDR3 comprises 14 residues. The CDR3 loop is CASSFWTDVYGYTF. The CDR3 nucleotides read TGTGCCAGCAGCTTCTGGACGGATGTCTATGGCTACACCTTC.